This T cell receptor (beta chain) was sequenced for a study of blood T cell repertoires in COVID-19. Whole-study context: COVID-19 samples from acute and convalescent phases originated in the United States, Italy and Spain.

Libraries were prepared by immunoSEQ multiplex PCR; TCRdb keeps only in-frame clonotypes and omits some of them. This repertoire shows about 180,000 clones, roughly 85% found once; its top ten account for roughly a tenth. V shed 5 bases, J shed 4 bases, and the junction held 9 bases outside the gene matches. The CDR3 consists of 15 residues. Per germline, CDR1 SGHTA and CDR2 FQGTGA. This chain links TRBV7-3 with TRBJ2-3; TRBD1 agrees at 7 bases. This TCR derives from an elderly woman with active or convalescent COVID-19. Sequencing input: peripheral blood. The CDR3 reads CASSLYGTAADTQYF. CDR3 sequence (DNA): TGTGCCAGCAGCCTTTACGGGACAGCCGCAGATACGCAGTATTTT.